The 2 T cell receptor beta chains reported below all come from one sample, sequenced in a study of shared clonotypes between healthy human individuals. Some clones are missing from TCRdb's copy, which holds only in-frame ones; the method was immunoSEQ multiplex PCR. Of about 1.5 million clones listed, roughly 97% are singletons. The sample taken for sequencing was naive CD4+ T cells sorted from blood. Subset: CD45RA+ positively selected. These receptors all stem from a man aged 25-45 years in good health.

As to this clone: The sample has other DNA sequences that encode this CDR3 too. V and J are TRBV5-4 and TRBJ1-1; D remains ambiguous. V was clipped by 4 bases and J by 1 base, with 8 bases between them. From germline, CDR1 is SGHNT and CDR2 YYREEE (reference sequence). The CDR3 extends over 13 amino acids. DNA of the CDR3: TGTGCCAGCAGCGAAACAGCGAACACTGAAGCTTTCTTT. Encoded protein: CASSETANTEAFF. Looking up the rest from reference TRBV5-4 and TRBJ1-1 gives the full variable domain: ETGVTQSPTHLIKTRGQQVTLRCSSQSGHNTVSWYQQALGQGPQFIFQYYREEENGRGNFPPRFSGLQFPNYSSELNVNALELDDSALYLCASSETANTEAFFGQGTRLTVV.

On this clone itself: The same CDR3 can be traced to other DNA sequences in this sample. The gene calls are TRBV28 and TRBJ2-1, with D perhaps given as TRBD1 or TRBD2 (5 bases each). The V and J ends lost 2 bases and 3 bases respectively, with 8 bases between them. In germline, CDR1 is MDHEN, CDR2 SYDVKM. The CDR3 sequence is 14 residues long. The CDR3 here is CASSLTGLYNEQFF. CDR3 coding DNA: TGTGCCAGCAGTTTAACGGGGCTCTACAATGAGCAGTTCTTC.